The 14 T cell receptor beta chains in this list originate from one sample, sequenced in a study of T cell changes during pregnancy in multiple sclerosis. Generated by immunoSEQ multiplex PCR, the TCRdb table keeps only in-frame clones and is missing some. This table has approximately 60,000 clones, 92% appearing once. The specimen was peripheral blood, collected in the second trimester of pregnancy. The receptors were gathered from a female donor in good health, enrolled as a control in a pregnancy study.

The V call is TRBV25-1, the J call TRBJ1-2, with D perhaps matching TRBD1 (6 bases). This CDR3 is built from 14 residues. Trimming removed 4 bases at V and 6 bases at J, with 15 bases between. The germline CDR1 and CDR2 sequences are MGHDK and SYGVNS. CDR3 in amino acids: CASSGAGVQDGYTF. The CDR3 coding sequence is TGTGCCAGCAGTGGGGCAGGGGTTCAGGATGGCTACACCTTC.

CDR3 DNA: TGTGCCAGCAGCCTGGACGGGGGGGCAGTCTCCGTATGGGAGCAGTTCTTC. This gives the protein CASSLDGGAVSVWEQFF. V gene TRBV5-8 combines with J gene TRBJ2-1; 8 nucleotides align to TRBD2. The CDR3 length is 17 residues. With V trimmed by 4 bases and J by 10 bases, 19 bases remained unmatched. CDR1 is SGHTS and CDR2 is YDEGEE in the germline V gene.

The chain carries TRBV27 and TRBJ1-5; D ambiguous. The CDR3 has 11 residues. The V end lost 8 bases, the J end lost 7 bases, and 9 bases lay between the germline ends. In germline, CDR1 is MNHEY, CDR2 SMNVEV (reference sequence). The CDR3 DNA follows: TGTGCCAGCTCGGGTATGCAGCCCCAGCATTTT. Translating gives CASSGMQPQHF.

This clone was recorded a few times. The chain carries TRBV19 and TRBJ1-1; D possibly corresponds to TRBD1 (5 bases). With 6 bases removed from V and 4 bases from J, the gap between germline ends came to 15 bases. Germline lookup yields CDR1 LNHDA and CDR2 SQIVND (reference sequence). The CDR3 spans 14 residues. The CDR3 bases are TGTGCCAGTAGGGGAGGACATTTTGGCACTGAAGCTTTCTTT. Translation gives CASRGGHFGTEAFF.

V gene TRBV27 combines with J gene TRBJ2-6; 8 positions match TRBD2. V lost 6 bases to trimming and J lost 0 bases; unmatched junction nucleotides: 10. The CDR3 length is 18 residues. The germline V gene has CDR1 MNHEY and CDR2 SMNVEV (reference sequence). The DNA of the CDR3 is TGTGCCAGCAGCCGCCTCCGGAGCGGGAGCTCTGGGGCCAACGTCCTGACTTTC. Encoded protein: CASSRLRSGSSGANVLTF. Based on the CDR3 plus reference TRBV27 and TRBJ2-6, the full variable domain is EAQVTQNPRYLITVTGKKLTVTCSQNMNHEYMSWYRQDPGLGLRQIYYSMNVEVTDKGDVPEGYKVSRKEKRNFPLILESPSPNQTSLYFCASSRLRSGSSGANVLTFGAGSRLTVL.

The rearrangement links TRBV28 to TRBJ1-4, with D tentatively TRBD1 (6 bases). There are 15 residues in the CDR3. Germline V gene lookup returns CDR1 MDHEN and CDR2 SYDVKM. V lost 5 bases and J 8 bases, leaving 18 bases between the germline ends. CDR3 sequence reads: CASSRRQTGLEKLFF. The CDR3 bases are TGTGCCAGCAGTCGCCGGCAAACAGGGTTGGAAAAACTGTTTTTT.

The chain links TRBV4-2 to TRBJ2-3; 11 positions agree with TRBD2. From germline, CDR1 is LGHNA and CDR2 YNFKEQ. The CDR3 totals 14 residues. V trimming: 6 bases; J trimming: 6 bases; junction bases outside the gene matches: 5. The CDR3 protein is CASRLAGGGDTQYF. DNA of the CDR3: TGTGCCAGCAGGCTAGCGGGAGGAGGTGATACGCAGTATTTT.

The rearrangement joins TRBV11-2 to TRBJ1-6, with a possible D match to TRBD1 (6 bases). The CDR3 contains 15 residues. Trimming left V 2 bases short and J 9 bases short, with 14 bases between. The germline V gene encodes CDR1 SGHAT and CDR2 FQNNGV. In nucleotides, the CDR3 is TGTGCCAGCAGCTTAATCAGGGGCCGAGGTTCACCCCTCCACTTT. This translates into CASSLIRGRGSPLHF.

The chain carries TRBV7-9 and TRBJ2-5; a weak D match, TRBD2 (6 bases). CDR1 is SEHNR and CDR2 is FQNEAQ in the germline V gene (reference sequence). The V gene lost 5 bases and the J gene lost 2 bases, with 15 bases spanning the gap. The CDR3 is made up of 15 amino acids. CDR3 sequence reads: CASSAEGLGQETQYF. Written as DNA, the CDR3 is TGTGCCAGCAGCGCGGAGGGATTGGGGCAAGAGACCCAGTACTTC. Based on the CDR3 plus reference TRBV7-9 and TRBJ2-5, the full variable domain is DTGVSQNPRHKITKRGQNVTFRCDPISEHNRLYWYRQTLGQGPEFLTYFQNEAQLEKSRLLSDRFSAERPKGSFSTLEIQRTEQGDSAMYLCASSAEGLGQETQYFGPGTRLLVL.

V and J are TRBV5-4 and TRBJ1-5, with TRBD1 as a possible D gene (5 bases). This CDR3 is built from 14 residues. CDR1 is SGHNT and CDR2 is YYREEE in the germline V gene (reference sequence). V was shortened by 4 bases and J by 2 bases, with 10 bases between the two germline ends. The CDR3: CASSVGGGNQPQHF. For the CDR3, the DNA is TGTGCCAGCAGCGTGGGGGGAGGCAATCAGCCCCAGCATTTT.

The chain has TRBV7-2 and TRBJ2-1; D might be TRBD2 (5 bases). Germline V gene sequence: CDR1 SGHTA, CDR2 FQGNSA. The CDR3 contains 14 residues. The V gene lost 0 bases and the J gene lost 8 bases, with 11 bases spanning the gap. In DNA form, the CDR3 reads TGTGCCAGCAGCTTAGCTTTATCGAGGGATGAGCAGTTCTTC. It is translated as CASSLALSRDEQFF.

In nucleotides, the CDR3 is TGTGCCAGCTCACCAAACACCGGGAACTCCTATGGCTACACCTTC. Protein: CASSPNTGNSYGYTF. The genes are TRBV18 and TRBJ1-2; D not certain. There are 15 residues in the CDR3. Trimming pared 2 bases from V and 4 bases from J, leaving 14 bases between. CDR1 KGHSH and CDR2 LQKENI come from the germline V gene.

The V and J genes are TRBV5-1 and TRBJ1-1, with D perhaps matching TRBD1 (6 bases). Germline CDR1 is SGHRS and CDR2 is YFSETQ. V lost 4 bases to trimming and J lost 3 bases, with 10 bases between them. The CDR3 runs to 13 residues. The CDR3 DNA sequence: TGCGCCAGCAGCCTCGGACAGTACACTGAAGCTTTCTTT. Its translation: CASSLGQYTEAFF. The whole variable domain, remainder taken from reference TRBV5-1 and TRBJ1-1, is KAGVTQTPRYLIKTRGQQVTLSCSPISGHRSVSWYQQTPGQGLQFLFEYFSETQRNKGNFPGRFSGRQFSNSRSEMNVSTLELGDSALYLCASSLGQYTEAFFGQGTRLTVV.

The chain employs TRBV11-2 and TRBJ2-7; 9 bases agree with TRBD2. CDR3 length: 16 residues. V dropped 5 bases and J dropped 2; count of bases not matched to a gene: 10. CDR1 SGHAT and CDR2 FQNNGV come from the germline V gene. CDR3 region: CASSILRAGGTYEQYF. CDR3 bases: TGTGCCAGCAGCATCCTCCGGGCGGGGGGGACCTACGAGCAGTACTTC. Filled out from reference TRBV11-2 and TRBJ2-7, the complete variable domain reads EAGVAQSPRYKIIEKRQSVAFWCNPISGHATLYWYQQILGQGPKLLIQFQNNGVVDDSQLPKDRFSAERLKGVDSTLKIQPAKLEDSAVYLCASSILRAGGTYEQYFGPGTRLTVT.